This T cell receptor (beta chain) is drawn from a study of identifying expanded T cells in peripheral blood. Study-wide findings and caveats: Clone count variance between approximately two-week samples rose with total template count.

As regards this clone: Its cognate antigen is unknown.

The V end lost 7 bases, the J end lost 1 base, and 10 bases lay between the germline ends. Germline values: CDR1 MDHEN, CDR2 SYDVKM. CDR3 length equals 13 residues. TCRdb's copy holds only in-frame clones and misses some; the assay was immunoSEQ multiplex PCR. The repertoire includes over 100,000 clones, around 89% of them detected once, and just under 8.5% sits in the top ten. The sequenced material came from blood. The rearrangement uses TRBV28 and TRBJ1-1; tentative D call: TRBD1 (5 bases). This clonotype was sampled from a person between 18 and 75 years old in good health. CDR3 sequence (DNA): TGTGCCAGCACGGGGGAGGGGAACACTGAAGCTTTCTTT. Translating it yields CASTGEGNTEAFF.